The T cell receptor (beta chain) under discussion was sequenced for a study of blood T cells in healthy people across ages. For the study at large: About one barcoded TCR beta cDNA was captured per two T cells.

General study points: Estimated diversity, derived from one million T cells, was regarded as an underestimate.

A second PCR, run for about 6 to 11 cycles, used a sample-barcoded 5' primer plus a J-beta primer mix. A tag from a template-switch adaptor with 12 random nucleotides marked each cDNA molecule. MiXCR was run by TCRdb on the 5' RACE reads, yielding one entry per CDR3 protein. The sample includes roughly 730,000 distinct CDR3 sequences, around 50% seen only once; the top ten take around 24%. The length of the CDR3 is 16 residues. The germline V gene encodes CDR1 LGHDT and CDR2 YNNKEL (reference sequence). PBMCs were isolated at a quantity of at least 6.5 million per sample. With regard to this clonotype: Antigen unknown. The junction and the germline gene differ at one end; a read error may be behind it.

This chain connects TRBV3-1 to TRBJ2-1; the match to TRBD2 covers 11 bases. The J call may be mistaken, given a closer DNA end match to TRBJ2-7. The sequencing input was blood. The receptor was isolated from a man aged 35 to 55 in good health. The chain's CDR3 is CAGSPRGLAVNNEQYF. The CDR3 DNA is TGTGCCGGCAGCCCACGGGGACTAGCGGTAAACAATGAGCAGTACTTC.